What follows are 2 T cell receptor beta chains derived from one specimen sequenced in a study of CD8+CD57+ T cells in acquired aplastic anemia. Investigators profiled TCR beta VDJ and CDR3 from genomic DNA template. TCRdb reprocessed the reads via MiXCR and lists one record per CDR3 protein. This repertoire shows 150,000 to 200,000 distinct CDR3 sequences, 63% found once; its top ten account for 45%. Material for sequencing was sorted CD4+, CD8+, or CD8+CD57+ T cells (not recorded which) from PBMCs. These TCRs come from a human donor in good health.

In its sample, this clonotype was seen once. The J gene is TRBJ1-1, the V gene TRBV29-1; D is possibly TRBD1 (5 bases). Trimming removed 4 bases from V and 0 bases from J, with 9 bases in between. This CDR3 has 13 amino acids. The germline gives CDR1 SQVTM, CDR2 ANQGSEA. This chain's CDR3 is CSVVRGMNTEAFF. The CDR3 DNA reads TGCAGCGTTGTACGGGGGATGAACACTGAAGCTTTCTTT.

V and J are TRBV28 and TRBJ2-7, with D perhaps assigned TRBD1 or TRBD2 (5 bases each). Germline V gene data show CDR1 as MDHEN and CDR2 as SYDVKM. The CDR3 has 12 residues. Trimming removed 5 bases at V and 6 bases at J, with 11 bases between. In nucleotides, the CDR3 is TGTGCCAGCAGTCTACTGGGACGCGAGCAGTACTTC. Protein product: CASSLLGREQYF.